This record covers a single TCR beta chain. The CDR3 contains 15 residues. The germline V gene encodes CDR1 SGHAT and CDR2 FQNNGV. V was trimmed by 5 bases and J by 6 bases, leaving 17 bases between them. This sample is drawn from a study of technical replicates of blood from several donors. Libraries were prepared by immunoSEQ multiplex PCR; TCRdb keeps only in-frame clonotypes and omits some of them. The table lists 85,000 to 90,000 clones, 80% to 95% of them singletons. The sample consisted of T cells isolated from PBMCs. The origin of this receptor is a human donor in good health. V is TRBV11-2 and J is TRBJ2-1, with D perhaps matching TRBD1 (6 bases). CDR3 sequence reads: CASSKWTEALNEQFF. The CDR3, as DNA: TGTGCCAGCAGCAAATGGACAGAGGCCCTCAATGAGCAGTTCTTC.